This T cell receptor (beta chain) originates from a study of blood T cell repertoires in COVID-19. In the study's own analysis: Counts of nucleated cells, estimated from reference gene primer amplification, were obtained. The data were produced by immunoSEQ multiplex PCR, yet TCRdb's version contains in-frame clones alone and is incomplete. V and J calls and clone size are given by that table; D and trimming were obtained from the DNA. The data contain more than 150,000 clones, around 90% of them singletons. The germline V and J ends were trimmed by 8 bases and 0 bases, with 8 bases remaining between them. The CDR3 contains 13 residues. The germline V gene has CDR1 SNHLY and CDR2 FYNNEI.

This receptor was obtained from a man aged 55 to 70 with acute or convalescent COVID-19. This rearrangement joins TRBV2 to TRBJ1-3; D unresolved. The sample taken for sequencing was peripheral blood. CDR3 coding DNA: TGTGCCAGCCGCGTTAGCTCTGGAAACACCATATATTTT. Protein: CASRVSSGNTIYF.